Shown below are 22 T cell receptor beta chains from a single sample sequenced in a study of T-cell memory formation after mild COVID-19. TCRdb reprocessed the 5' RACE reads with MiXCR, giving one entry per CDR3 protein. The table records tens of thousands of distinct CDR3 sequences, around 13% of them present only once. The sample comprised PBMCs or a T cell subset sorted from them (not recorded which). The receptor source for this set is an adult woman who had mild COVID-19 (a few samples of this study predate the infection). Cell type and time point are not known.

This clonotype has more than one count but fewer than ten. The J gene is TRBJ2-3, the V gene TRBV20-1, with TRBD2 matching 12 bases. The CDR3 has 15 amino acids. J was trimmed by 2 bases and V by 5 bases; bases with no gene match: 5. In germline, CDR1 is DFQATT, CDR2 SNEGSKA (reference sequence). DNA of the CDR3: TGCAGTGCTCTTGGACTAGCGGGGCCCACAGATACGCAGTATTTT. It specifies CSALGLAGPTDTQYF.

This chain links TRBV7-9 with TRBJ2-1, with D unclear. Trimming shortened V by 1 base and J by 10 bases, and 8 bases separated the two germline ends. CDR1 SEHNR and CDR2 FQNEAQ come from the germline V gene (reference sequence). There are 12 residues in the CDR3. This chain's CDR3 is CASSLGVWEQFF. CDR3 sequence (DNA): TGTGCCAGCAGCTTAGGGGTATGGGAGCAGTTCTTC.

This clonotype was seen a few times. CDR3 amino acids: CASSSTGTSGDNEQFF. CDR3 coding DNA: TGTGCCAGCAGCTCAACCGGGACTAGCGGGGACAATGAGCAGTTCTTC. The chain has TRBV7-9 and TRBJ2-1; the match to TRBD2 covers 13 bases. The V segment lost 4 bases and the J segment 5 bases; nucleotides outside the gene matches: 5. The V gene's germline CDR1 is SEHNR and CDR2 FQNEAQ (reference sequence). This CDR3 spans 16 amino acids.

The J gene is TRBJ2-7, the V gene TRBV4-2, with D unresolved. This CDR3 spans 14 amino acids. Germline CDR1 is LGHNA and CDR2 is YNFKEQ. V gave up 0 bases and J gave up 2 bases, with 8 bases separating them. CDR3 nucleotide sequence: TGTGCCAGCAGCCAAGATCTCGGCGCCTACGAGCAGTACTTC. Its protein product is CASSQDLGAYEQYF.

This clonotype was observed a handful of times. The V and J genes are TRBV7-3 and TRBJ2-1, with 9 bases fitting TRBD2. The CDR3 runs to 16 residues. Germline V gene data show CDR1 as SGHTA and CDR2 as FQGTGA. Trimming removed 5 bases from V and 7 bases from J; junction bases left unmatched: 12. CDR3 coding DNA: TGTGCCAGCAGCCCCCTGGGCGGGGGGGCATGGAATGAGCAGTTCTTC. Protein sequence: CASSPLGGGAWNEQFF.

V is TRBV27 and J is TRBJ2-1; 7 bases align to TRBD1. After removal of 3 bases from V and 3 bases from J, the junction contained 5 bases not matched to a gene. From germline, CDR1 is MNHEY and CDR2 SMNVEV (reference sequence). The CDR3 is made up of 15 amino acids. In DNA, the CDR3 is TGTGCCAGCAGTTTGGGACAGATCGACTACAATGAGCAGTTCTTC. The encoded protein is CASSLGQIDYNEQFF.

This clonotype was seen a handful of times. The genes are TRBV3-1 and TRBJ1-1; D uncertain. The CDR3 extends over 16 amino acids. Trimming removed 1 base at V and 1 base at J, with 13 bases between. CDR1 is LGHDT, CDR2 YNNKEL, per germline (reference sequence). DNA for the CDR3: TGTGCCAGCAGCCAAGTGTTCCAAGCCTCGAACACTGAAGCTTTCTTT. It yields the protein CASSQVFQASNTEAFF.

The gene calls are TRBV20-1 and TRBJ2-7; 8 bases align to TRBD1. This CDR3 is built from 14 residues. Trimming cost V 6 bases and J 5 bases; bases outside gene matches: 12. CDR1 DFQATT and CDR2 SNEGSKA come from the germline V gene (reference sequence). CDR3 sequence (DNA): TGCAGTGCGGCAGGGGGCTGGGCGGGTCACGAGCAGTACTTC. Translating gives CSAAGGWAGHEQYF.

The table lists this clonotype with a few counts. J is TRBJ2-3 and V is TRBV5-1; D not certain. Germline V gene lookup returns CDR1 SGHRS and CDR2 YFSETQ. V lost 2 bases, J lost 6 bases, and 19 bases lay in between. The CDR3 covers 16 residues. The CDR3 DNA reads as TGCGCCAGCAGCTTTATCGATCCGCGCCTCAAGGATACGCAGTATTTT. It is translated as CASSFIDPRLKDTQYF.

This clonotype has only a few counts. This chain connects TRBV7-9 to TRBJ2-2, with 7 bases that match TRBD2. The CDR3 spans 15 residues. CDR1 is SEHNR and CDR2 is FQNEAQ in the germline V gene (reference sequence). Trimming removed 4 bases from V and 6 bases from J; junction bases left unmatched: 8. CDR3 region: CASSSAGEIAGELFF. CDR3 nucleotide sequence: TGTGCCAGCAGCTCGGCGGGAGAAATTGCCGGGGAGCTGTTTTTT.

CDR3 protein: CASSLTGAGPTDTQYF. CDR3 sequence (DNA): TGTGCCAGCAGCTTGACAGGAGCAGGCCCCACAGATACGCAGTATTTT. The chain employs TRBV7-9 and TRBJ2-3; TRBD1 might be the D (6 bases). Deletions cut 3 bases from V and 2 bases from J, with 15 bases between. Germline CDR1 and CDR2: SEHNR and FQNEAQ (reference sequence). The CDR3 length is 16 residues.

CDR3 loop: CASRKGTEFPYEQYF. The CDR3 DNA reads TGTGCCAGCAGGAAAGGGACAGAATTTCCCTACGAGCAGTACTTC. The chain links TRBV12-3 or TRBV12-4 to TRBJ2-7, with 7 bases aligning to TRBD1. V gave up 6 bases and J gave up 2 bases; unmatched junction bases: 10. The CDR3 extends over 15 amino acids.

This clonotype has more than one count but fewer than ten. The chain combines TRBV7-9 with TRBJ2-5, with a weak D call TRBD1 (6 bases). CDR3 length equals 13 residues. CDR1 SEHNR and CDR2 FQNEAQ come from the germline V gene (reference sequence). The V gene lost 6 bases and the J gene lost 2 bases, with 10 bases spanning the gap. The CDR3 sequence is CASRDGQQETQYF. CDR3 nucleotide sequence: TGTGCCAGCAGGGATGGACAGCAAGAGACCCAGTACTTC.

The chain employs TRBV15 and TRBJ1-3; D call uncertain. The V end was cut by 0 bases, the J end by 0 bases, with 9 bases between. Per germline, CDR1 LNHNV and CDR2 YYDKDF (reference sequence). The CDR3 has 16 amino acids. The CDR3 DNA reads TGTGCCACCAGCAGAGATCTCTGGAGCTCTGGAAACACCATATATTTT. Translating it yields CATSRDLWSSGNTIYF.

This chain uses TRBV20-1 with TRBJ2-1; 9 nucleotides match TRBD2. The CDR3 spans 15 residues. The J segment lost 4 bases and the V segment lost 0 bases, leaving 4 bases of the junction unmatched. CDR1 DFQATT and CDR2 SNEGSKA come from the germline V gene (reference sequence). CDR3 sequence reads: CSARDRLAGYNEQFF. The DNA for the CDR3 is TGCAGTGCTAGAGATCGGCTAGCGGGGTACAATGAGCAGTTCTTC.

This sequence joins TRBV3-1 and TRBJ2-2; TRBD2 agrees at 8 bases. Unmatched junction bases numbered 2, after V lost 1 base and J lost 4 bases. Germline V lookup: CDR1 LGHDT, CDR2 YNNKEL (reference sequence). The CDR3 contains 15 residues. CDR3 DNA sequence: TGTGCCAGCAGCCAAGCTGCGGGGGGCACCGGGGAGCTGTTTTTT. Its protein is CASSQAAGGTGELFF.

The V and J genes are TRBV14 and TRBJ2-2; D ambiguous. From germline, CDR1 is SGHDN and CDR2 FVKESK. Trimming pared 0 bases from V and 4 bases from J, leaving 15 bases between. This CDR3 has 17 amino acids. The CDR3 sequence is CASSQEPQWSTTGELFF. The DNA of the CDR3 is TGTGCCAGCAGCCAAGAGCCGCAGTGGTCGACCACCGGGGAGCTGTTTTTT. Using reference TRBV14 and TRBJ2-2 for the parts outside the CDR3, the full variable domain is EAGVTQFPSHSVIEKGQTVTLRCDPISGHDNLYWYRRVMGKEIKFLLHFVKESKQDESGMPNNRFLAERTGGTYSTLKVQPAELEDSGVYFCASSQEPQWSTTGELFFGEGSRLTVL.

This clonotype is deemed medium-sized. The chain combines TRBV19 with TRBJ2-1; 7 bases map to TRBD2. V was pared by 5 bases and J by 8 bases, with 9 bases of the junction left unmatched. The CDR3 spans 14 residues. Germline V gives CDR1 LNHDA, CDR2 SQIVND (reference sequence). This chain's CDR3 is CASSLRTRSDEQFF. CDR3 DNA: TGTGCCAGTAGTCTTCGGACTAGATCGGATGAGCAGTTCTTC.

In this sample, this clonotype turned up a few times. The chain is built from TRBV9 and TRBJ2-1; D is ambiguous. This CDR3 spans 13 amino acids. The V and J ends lost 3 bases and 10 bases respectively, with 14 bases between them. Germline CDR1 is SGDLS and CDR2 is YYNGEE. This CDR3 is CASSGRSEVEQFF. The CDR3, as DNA: TGTGCCAGCAGCGGACGGTCTGAGGTAGAGCAGTTCTTC.

The chain couples TRBV9 to TRBJ2-3; D is ambiguous. The CDR3 extends over 13 amino acids. Trimming stripped 3 bases from V and 6 bases from J, with 11 bases between. From germline, CDR1 is SGDLS and CDR2 YYNGEE. In DNA, the CDR3 is TGTGCCAGCAGCGCCTCAGTAGGGGATACGCAGTATTTT. This sequence encodes CASSASVGDTQYF.

This clonotype was found a few times. The chain is built from TRBV4-2 and TRBJ1-2, with unresolved D. The germline CDR1 and CDR2 sequences are LGHNA and YNFKEQ. The CDR3 spans 16 residues. Trimming shortened V by 0 bases and J by 4 bases, and 15 bases separated the two germline ends. In nucleotides, the CDR3 is TGTGCCAGCAGCCAAGATACGGGGAGGAGCGTCTATGGCTACACCTTC. Amino acid sequence: CASSQDTGRSVYGYTF.

The V and J genes are TRBV29-1 and TRBJ2-5; no reliable D call. Germline V gene lookup returns CDR1 SQVTM and CDR2 ANQGSEA. The CDR3 covers 15 residues. V lost 3 bases and J 7 bases, leaving 21 bases between the germline ends. The CDR3 nucleotides are TGCAGCGTTGAGTTGGCAGGCCTCAACGACGGGACCCAGTACTTC. Its protein product is CSVELAGLNDGTQYF.